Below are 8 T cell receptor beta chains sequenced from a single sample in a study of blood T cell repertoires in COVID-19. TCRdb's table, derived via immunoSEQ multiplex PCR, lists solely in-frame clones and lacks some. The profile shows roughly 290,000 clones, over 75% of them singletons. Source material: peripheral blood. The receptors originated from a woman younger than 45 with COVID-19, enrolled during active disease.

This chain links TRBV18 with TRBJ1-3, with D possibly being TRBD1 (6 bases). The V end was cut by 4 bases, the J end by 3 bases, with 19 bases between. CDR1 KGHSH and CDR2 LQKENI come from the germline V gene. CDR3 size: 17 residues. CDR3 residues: CASSLSSSHRDGNTIYF. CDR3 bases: TGTGCCAGCTCACTCTCCTCGTCCCACAGGGATGGAAACACCATATATTTT.

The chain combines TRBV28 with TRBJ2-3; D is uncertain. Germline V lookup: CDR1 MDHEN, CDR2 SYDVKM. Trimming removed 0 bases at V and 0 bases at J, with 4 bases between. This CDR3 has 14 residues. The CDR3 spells CASSLWSSTDTQYF. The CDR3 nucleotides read TGTGCCAGCAGTTTATGGTCTAGCACAGATACGCAGTATTTT.

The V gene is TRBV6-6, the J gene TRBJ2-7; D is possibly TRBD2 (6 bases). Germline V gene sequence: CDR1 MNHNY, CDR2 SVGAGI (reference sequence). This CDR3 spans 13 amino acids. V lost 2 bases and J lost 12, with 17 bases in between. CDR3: CASSYPGGGGAYF. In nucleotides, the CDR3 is TGTGCCAGCAGTTACCCCGGGGGAGGCGGAGCGTACTTC.

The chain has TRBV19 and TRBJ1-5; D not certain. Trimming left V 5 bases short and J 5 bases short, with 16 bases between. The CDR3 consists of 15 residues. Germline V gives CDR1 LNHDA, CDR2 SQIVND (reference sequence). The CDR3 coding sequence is TGTGCCAGTAGTGGGTCCTTCGAGGCCGATCAGCCCCAGCATTTT. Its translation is CASSGSFEADQPQHF.

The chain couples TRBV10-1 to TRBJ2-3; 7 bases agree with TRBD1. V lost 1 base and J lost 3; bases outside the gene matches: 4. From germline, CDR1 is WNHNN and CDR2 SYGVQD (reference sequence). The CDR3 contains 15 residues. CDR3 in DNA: TGCGCCAGCAGTGAGTGGGACAGTGGTACAGATACGCAGTATTTT. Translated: CASSEWDSGTDTQYF.

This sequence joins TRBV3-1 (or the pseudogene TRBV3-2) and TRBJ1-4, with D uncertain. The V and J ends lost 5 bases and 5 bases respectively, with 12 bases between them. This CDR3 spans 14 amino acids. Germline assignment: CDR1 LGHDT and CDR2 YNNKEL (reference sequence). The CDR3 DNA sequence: TGTGCCAGCAGCGTCATCGTACTGAATGAAAAACTGTTTTTT. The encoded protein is CASSVIVLNEKLFF.

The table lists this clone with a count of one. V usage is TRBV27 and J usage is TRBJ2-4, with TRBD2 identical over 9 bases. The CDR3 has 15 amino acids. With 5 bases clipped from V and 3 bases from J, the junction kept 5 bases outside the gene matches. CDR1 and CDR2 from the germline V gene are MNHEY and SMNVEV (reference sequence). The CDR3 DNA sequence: TGTGCCAGCAGTCCACGAGCGGGAGGCAAAAACATTCAGTACTTC. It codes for CASSPRAGGKNIQYF.

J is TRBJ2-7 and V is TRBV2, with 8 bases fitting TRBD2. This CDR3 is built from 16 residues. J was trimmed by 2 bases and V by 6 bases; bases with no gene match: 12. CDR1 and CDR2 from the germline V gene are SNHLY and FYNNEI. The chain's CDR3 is CASRRKSSGLTYEQYF. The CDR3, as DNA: TGTGCCAGCAGAAGGAAATCTAGCGGGCTGACCTACGAGCAGTACTTC.